A single sample is the source of the 5 T cell receptor beta chains below, sequenced in a study of control samples from healthy donors and cancer patients. Produced via immunoSEQ multiplex PCR; TCRdb's table is partial and in-frame only. The sample lists 150,000 to 200,000 clones; approximately 94% were seen once. The sample consisted of blood. The receptors derive from a man younger than 45 in good health.

This sequence joins TRBV30 and TRBJ2-1; TRBD2 agrees at 8 bases. CDR3 length: 13 amino acids. The V gene end was trimmed by 4 bases and the J gene end by 7 bases; junction bases not matched to a gene: 6. CDR1 and CDR2 from the germline V gene are GTSNPN and SVGIG (reference sequence). CDR3 DNA sequence: TGTGCCTGGAATAGCGGGGACGGTAATGAGCAGTTCTTC. It codes for CAWNSGDGNEQFF.

This clone appeared a single time. Written as DNA, the CDR3 is TGTGCCAGTAGTATAGTAAGCGGATCCTACGAGCAGTACTTC. Its translation is CASSIVSGSYEQYF. This chain connects TRBV19 to TRBJ2-7; D might be TRBD2 (5 bases). V gave up 1 base and J gave up 1 base, with 8 bases separating them. Per germline, CDR1 LNHDA and CDR2 SQIVND (reference sequence). This CDR3 region has 14 residues.

The gene calls are TRBV9 and TRBJ2-6, with 8 nucleotides matching TRBD2. Trimming removed 5 bases from V and 4 bases from J; junction bases left unmatched: 8. Germline CDR1 and CDR2: SGDLS and YYNGEE. The CDR3 is 16 amino acids. The chain's CDR3 is CASRAPGGLGANVLTF. The CDR3 DNA follows: TGTGCCAGCAGGGCTCCGGGGGGGCTAGGGGCCAACGTCCTGACTTTC.

The V gene is TRBV4-1, the J gene TRBJ1-4; D might be TRBD1 (5 bases). V was trimmed by 0 bases and J by 2 bases, leaving 7 bases between them. CDR1 and CDR2 (germline): MGHRA, YSYEKL. The CDR3 is made up of 15 amino acids. The CDR3 protein is CASSQDWGTNEKLFF. The CDR3 DNA sequence: TGCGCCAGCAGCCAAGATTGGGGGACTAATGAAAAACTGTTTTTT.

The V and J genes are TRBV3-1 (or the pseudogene TRBV3-2) and TRBJ2-7; D unresolved. The CDR3 length is 15 residues. V shed 0 bases and J shed 2 bases, with 11 bases lying between them. Germline assignment: CDR1 LGHDT and CDR2 YNNKEL (reference sequence). The CDR3 DNA reads TGTGCCAGCAGCCAAGAAAACCACCCCGCCTACGAGCAGTACTTC. This encodes CASSQENHPAYEQYF.